This TCR beta chain was identified in a study of vaccination and CD4 T cells after COVID-19. The trim removed 4 bases at V and 7 bases at J, leaving 12 bases unmatched. This CDR3 is built from 15 residues. CDR1 is SGHAT, CDR2 FQNNGV, per germline. Treatment specified: roughly 10-day PBMC culture with coronavirus spike peptide pools or control peptides (ViraFEST assay). The collection of CD4+ T cells from the unexposed donor took place before the COVID-19 pandemic (2011-2018). Sequenced with the Oncomine TCR Beta short-read assay was DNA taken from cultured CD4+ T cells. One entry per CDR3 protein results from TCRdb running MiXCR on the PCR reads. The data show just over 7,000 distinct CDR3 sequences, around 46% seen once. Notes on this clonotype: Its antigen remains unidentified.

J is TRBJ1-2 and V is TRBV11-2, with TRBD1 matching over 7 bases. Sequenced material: CD4+ T cells from blood, cultured in vitro. The TCR was taken from a human donor in good health. CDR3 amino acids: CASSSNRDSVFGYTF. The CDR3 nucleotides are TGTGCCAGCAGCTCGAACCGGGACAGCGTATTTGGCTACACCTTC.